Presented here are 18 T cell receptor beta chains from one specimen sequenced in a study of technical replicates of blood from a few donors. TCRdb's copy holds only in-frame clones and misses some; the assay was immunoSEQ multiplex PCR. Of fewer than 85,000 clones in the sample, about 96% are singletons; the top ten hold under 0.4%. The material sequenced was T cells isolated from PBMCs. These receptors originate from a human donor in good health.

This chain uses TRBV30 with TRBJ2-5, with D perhaps matching TRBD2 (5 bases). In germline, CDR1 is GTSNPN, CDR2 SVGIG (reference sequence). The V end was cut by 0 bases, the J end by 4 bases, with 12 bases between. The CDR3 spans 14 residues. The CDR3 coding sequence is TGTGCCTGGAGTGTACTTAACGGAGGAGAGACCCAGTACTTC. Its translation: CAWSVLNGGETQYF. The full variable domain, its missing parts supplied by reference TRBV30 and TRBJ2-5, is SQTIHQWPATLVQPVGSPLSLECTVEGTSNPNLYWYRQAAGRGLQLLFYSVGIGQISSEVPQNLSASRPQDRQFILSSKKLLLSDSGFYLCAWSVLNGGETQYFGPGTRLLVL.

The genes are TRBV9 and TRBJ1-4; TRBD1 might be the D (5 bases). Per germline, CDR1 SGDLS and CDR2 YYNGEE. Trimming took off 0 bases at V and 7 bases at J, with 13 bases between the two ends. The CDR3 contains 15 residues. CDR3 DNA: TGTGCCAGCAGCGTAGAGGGGCGGTTGAGTGAAAAACTGTTTTTT. It yields the protein CASSVEGRLSEKLFF.

V gene TRBV30 combines with J gene TRBJ2-6, with 7 bases that match TRBD1. The V and J ends lost 4 bases and 4 bases, in that order; junction bases with no gene match: 10. The CDR3 contains 16 residues. Per germline, CDR1 GTSNPN and CDR2 SVGIG (reference sequence). CDR3 coding DNA: TGTGCCTGGATACCCTACAGGGGATCGGGGGCCAACGTCCTGACTTTC. Protein sequence: CAWIPYRGSGANVLTF.

The chain couples TRBV29-1 to TRBJ1-1, with a weak D call TRBD1 (5 bases). CDR1 SQVTM and CDR2 ANQGSEA come from the germline V gene. V shed 7 bases and J shed 4 bases, with 13 bases lying between them. CDR3 length equals 12 residues. CDR3 sequence reads: CSAATDSTEAFF. CDR3 DNA sequence: TGCAGCGCAGCGACAGATTCCACTGAAGCTTTCTTT.

The chain links TRBV28 to TRBJ1-2; D is uncertain. The CDR3 runs to 12 residues. Trimming stripped 10 bases from V and 3 bases from J, with 12 bases between. Germline V gene lookup returns CDR1 MDHEN and CDR2 SYDVKM. The DNA of the CDR3 is TGTGCCATACAGAGCCCCGACTATGGCTACACCTTC. The encoded protein is CAIQSPDYGYTF.

This clone was recorded only once. The V gene is TRBV4-2, the J gene TRBJ2-1; 7 bases align to TRBD2. The CDR3 spans 15 residues. The germline V gene has CDR1 LGHNA and CDR2 YNFKEQ. Losses at the gene ends were 4 bases for V and 7 bases for J; bases not matched to a gene: 10. CDR3 sequence: CASSLTSVWDNEQFF. Here the CDR3 DNA reads TGTGCCAGCAGCCTCACTAGCGTATGGGATAATGAGCAGTTCTTC.

The chain employs TRBV7-2 and TRBJ2-2; 7 bases align to TRBD1. Germline V gene data show CDR1 as SGHTA and CDR2 as FQGNSA. This CDR3 has 14 residues. The trim removed 5 bases at V and 5 bases at J, leaving 5 bases unmatched. CDR3 bases: TGTGCCAGCAGCCCAGGGGGAAAGACCGGGGAGCTGTTTTTT. Amino acids: CASSPGGKTGELFF. Supplemented by reference TRBV7-2 and TRBJ2-2, the full variable domain reads GAGVSQSPSNKVTEKGKDVELRCDPISGHTALYWYRQSLGQGLEFLIYFQGNSAPDKSGLPSDRFSAERTGGSVSTLTIQRTQQEDSAVYLCASSPGGKTGELFFGEGSRLTVL.

Only one count was recorded for this clone. The chain links TRBV6-6 to TRBJ2-2; a weak D match, TRBD1 (6 bases). Trimming shortened V by 6 bases and J by 6 bases, and 17 bases separated the two germline ends. CDR1 and CDR2 (germline): MNHNY, SVGAGI (reference sequence). There are 15 residues in the CDR3. The CDR3 sequence: CASRQTGEGPGELFF. The CDR3 DNA reads TGTGCCAGCAGGCAGACAGGAGAAGGCCCCGGGGAGCTGTTTTTT.

The chain is built from TRBV5-1 and TRBJ1-1; D unclear. V was trimmed by 5 bases and J by 1 base, leaving 9 bases between them. The CDR3 totals 13 residues. The germline gives CDR1 SGHRS, CDR2 YFSETQ. Written as DNA, the CDR3 is TGCGCCAGCAGACTTACAGCGAACACTGAAGCTTTCTTT. Its translation is CASRLTANTEAFF.

This clone was found once. The genes are TRBV4-1 and TRBJ2-5; D call uncertain. The V gene's germline CDR1 is MGHRA and CDR2 YSYEKL. V gave up 0 bases and J gave up 3 bases, with 8 bases separating them. The CDR3 extends over 14 amino acids. CDR3 protein: CASSQENREETQYF. Written as DNA, the CDR3 is TGCGCCAGCAGCCAAGAAAATAGAGAAGAGACCCAGTACTTC.

This chain connects TRBV29-1 to TRBJ2-1, with TRBD2 identical over 10 bases. Germline V gene data show CDR1 as SQVTM and CDR2 as ANQGSEA. Unmatched junction bases numbered 3, after V lost 1 base and J lost 9 bases. The CDR3 is 13 residues long. The CDR3 reads CSVEVSSGSEQFF. CDR3 bases: TGCAGCGTTGAAGTTTCTAGCGGGAGTGAGCAGTTCTTC.

The chain uses TRBV9 and TRBJ2-1; a weak D match, TRBD2 (6 bases). Trimming left V 4 bases short and J 2 bases short, with 13 bases between. Looked up from germline, CDR1 is SGDLS and CDR2 is YYNGEE. The CDR3 contains 15 residues. The CDR3 bases are TGTGCCAGCAGCTCAAGCCCGGGGGCCTACAATGAGCAGTTCTTC. Translating gives CASSSSPGAYNEQFF.

V and J are TRBV13 and TRBJ2-7, with a weak D call TRBD2 (6 bases). The CDR3 has 14 amino acids. The V gene's germline CDR1 is PRHDT and CDR2 FYEKMQ (reference sequence). Trimming shortened V by 1 base and J by 3 bases, and 10 bases separated the two germline ends. The CDR3 DNA sequence: TGTGCCAGCAGCTTAGAGGGTAGCGGCTACGAGCAGTACTTC. Encoded protein: CASSLEGSGYEQYF.

This chain joins TRBV18 and TRBJ2-7, with D maybe TRBD2 (6 bases). With 1 base removed from V and 2 bases from J, the gap between germline ends came to 9 bases. The V gene's germline CDR1 is KGHSH and CDR2 LQKENI. This CDR3 contains 14 residues. The CDR3 region is CASSPRTGAYEQYF. CDR3 coding DNA: TGTGCCAGCTCACCACGAACGGGAGCCTACGAGCAGTACTTC.

This chain joins TRBV5-5 and TRBJ1-1; D gene unclear. The CDR3 has 14 residues. Trimming took off 0 bases at V and 2 bases at J, with 8 bases between the two ends. Germline lookup yields CDR1 SGHKS and CDR2 YYEKEE (reference sequence). CDR3 protein: CASSLALSNTEAFF. The CDR3 DNA is TGTGCCAGCAGCTTGGCCCTATCTAACACTGAAGCTTTCTTT.

The V call is TRBV7-8, the J call TRBJ1-5; D ambiguous. Germline-derived CDR1 and CDR2 are SGHVS and FQNEAQ. V was shortened by 5 bases and J by 1 base, with 12 bases between the two germline ends. This CDR3 contains 15 residues. The CDR3 DNA sequence: TGTGCCAGCAGCAGGGAGGGTAGCAGCAATCAGCCCCAGCATTTT. Protein product: CASSREGSSNQPQHF.

The chain has TRBV5-6 and TRBJ1-1; TRBD1 is a possible D gene (6 bases). The CDR3 is made up of 15 amino acids. V dropped 0 bases and J dropped 4 bases, with 13 bases sitting between them. Per the germline V gene, CDR1 is SGHDT and CDR2 is YYEEEE. CDR3 coding DNA: TGTGCCAGCAGCTTGGGGACAGTATTAGGCACTGAAGCTTTCTTT. It encodes CASSLGTVLGTEAFF.

This chain links TRBV21-1 with TRBJ2-1; TRBD2 is taken as the D call from the table, unchecked against the DNA. TRBV21-1 is deemed a pseudogene. The CDR3 has 15 amino acids. The CDR3 here is CASSNTSGSSNEQFF. Here the CDR3 DNA reads TGTGCCAGCAGCAACACTAGCGGGAGTAGCAATGAGCAGTTCTTC.